This T cell receptor (beta chain) was captured by sequencing in a study of response to subunit inactivated influenza vaccine. TCRdb redid the calling of the RT-PCR reads with MiXCR, one entry per CDR3 protein. The sample carries some 540,000 distinct CDR3 sequences, around 25% recorded once. The CDR3 is made up of 13 amino acids. V lost 8 bases, J lost 5 bases, and 13 bases lay in between. The same data also went into a second study, on T cells expressing NK-cell markers. That source adds: Libraries used 5'RACE template switching adding universal primer site and UMIs. Repertoire data for TCR beta were derived from sorted T cells (CD3+CD56+NKG2C+, CD3+CD56+NKG2C- and CD3+CD56-NKG2C+). Most of the eight sequenced donors tested HCMV-seropositive; one tested seronegative. Of CD8+ T cells, about 1.0-8% belonged to dominant NKG2C+ clonotypes in roughly 6 donors.

This clonotype originated in a man aged 45-60 years who received an inactivated influenza vaccine. The chain links TRBV12-3 or TRBV12-4 to TRBJ2-4; D not certain. Specimen: CD4+ T cells sorted from PBMCs, collected less than 13 days after vaccination. The CDR3 here is CASSIFAENIQYF. The CDR3 DNA follows: TGTGCCAGCTCAATTTTCGCTGAAAACATTCAGTACTTC.